The 24 T cell receptor beta chains in this list originate from one sample, sequenced in a study of neurological immune-mediated disorders. TCRdb re-called the 5' RACE reads through MiXCR, storing one row per CDR3 protein. This sample carries more than 45,000 distinct CDR3 sequences, around 4.4% of them seen once, and the ten largest clones take approximately 2.9%. The sample consisted of PBMCs. These receptors all stem from a man aged 50 to 60 with multiple sclerosis.

In this sample, this clonotype turned up many times. The V and J genes are TRBV20-1 and TRBJ2-1; a possible D gene is TRBD1 (5 bases). The CDR3 has 11 amino acids. Trimming stripped 4 bases from V and 12 bases from J, with 13 bases between. Germline loops: CDR1 DFQATT, CDR2 SNEGSKA (reference sequence). The CDR3 spells CSAKLGQGQFF. CDR3 in DNA: TGCAGTGCTAAACTGGGTCAGGGGCAGTTCTTC.

This clonotype has a count of ten or more. This chain joins TRBV10-3 and TRBJ2-1, with TRBD1 matching over 7 bases. Per germline, CDR1 ENHRY and CDR2 SYGVKD. The length of the CDR3 is 12 residues. For the CDR3, the DNA is TGTGCAACTACAGGGGAAGTGGATGAGCAGTTCTTC. Translation: CATTGEVDEQFF.

The rearrangement links TRBV30 to TRBJ1-5; 7 bases align to TRBD1. CDR3 size: 13 residues. V was pared by 2 bases and J by 8 bases, with 6 bases of the junction left unmatched. Germline CDR1 reads GTSNPN; CDR2 reads SVGIG (reference sequence). CDR3 coding DNA: TGTGCCTGGAGTCGACAGGGCCCGGAGCCCCAGCATTTT. This sequence encodes CAWSRQGPEPQHF.

At least ten counts were recorded for this clonotype. This rearrangement joins TRBV20-1 to TRBJ2-1, with D unresolved. V was cut by 4 bases and J by 0 bases, with 10 bases left in between. Germline V gene lookup returns CDR1 DFQATT and CDR2 SNEGSKA (reference sequence). The CDR3 contains 14 residues. The CDR3 region has the DNA TGCAGTGCTAAATCATCCAGCTCCTACAATGAGCAGTTCTTC. Translated: CSAKSSSSYNEQFF.

This clonotype appeared many times. The CDR3 sequence is CASSRGDYEQYF. The CDR3 DNA is TGTGCCAGCAGTCGGGGCGATTACGAGCAGTACTTC. This rearrangement joins TRBV28 to TRBJ2-7, with D perhaps given as TRBD1 or TRBD2 (5 bases each). Germline V gene sequence: CDR1 MDHEN, CDR2 SYDVKM. This CDR3 has 12 residues. V gave up 5 bases and J gave up 4 bases, with 9 bases separating them.

The table lists this clonotype with many counts. The chain has TRBV20-1 and TRBJ2-1; D is unclear. V was pared by 3 bases and J by 2 bases, with 14 bases between. This CDR3 has 15 residues. CDR1 is DFQATT and CDR2 is SNEGSKA in the germline V gene (reference sequence). CDR3 amino acids: CSARDRAKTYNEQFF. DNA for the CDR3: TGCAGTGCTAGGGATAGAGCGAAAACCTACAATGAGCAGTTCTTC.

Ten or more counts support this clonotype. This chain joins TRBV20-1 and TRBJ2-3; TRBD2 agrees at 9 bases. V shed 2 bases, J shed 10 bases, and the junction held 13 bases outside the gene matches. In germline, CDR1 is DFQATT, CDR2 SNEGSKA (reference sequence). The CDR3 length is 15 residues. The CDR3 bases are TGCAGTGCTAGATCCCATAGCGGGAGCCCAACCGCGCAGTATTTT. Amino acid sequence: CSARSHSGSPTAQYF.

This clonotype was counted many times. The V gene is TRBV27, the J gene TRBJ2-1; D unclear. Germline V gives CDR1 MNHEY, CDR2 SMNVEV (reference sequence). The CDR3 length is 12 residues. V was cut by 5 bases and J by 6 bases, with 8 bases left in between. CDR3 DNA: TGTGCCAGCAGTGACGAACGCAATGAGCAGTTCTTC. Its protein product is CASSDERNEQFF.

This clonotype was detected many times. V gene TRBV29-1 combines with J gene TRBJ2-7; tentatively, D is TRBD1 (6 bases). V lost 3 bases and J lost 3, with 12 bases in between. This CDR3 region has 13 residues. CDR1 SQVTM and CDR2 ANQGSEA come from the germline V gene. CDR3: CSVDLEGVYEQYF. DNA for the CDR3: TGCAGCGTTGATTTAGAGGGGGTCTACGAGCAGTACTTC.

This clonotype was counted ten times or more. The rearrangement uses TRBV5-4 and TRBJ1-2; D gene ambiguous. Trimming took off 0 bases at V and 7 bases at J, with 16 bases between the two ends. Germline V gives CDR1 SGHNT, CDR2 YYREEE (reference sequence). The CDR3 covers 15 residues. DNA of the CDR3: TGTGCCAGCAGCTTGGCCTTTGACGAAGTCCGTGGCTACACCTTC. It translates to CASSLAFDEVRGYTF.

This clonotype has a count of ten or more. The rearrangement uses TRBV7-9 and TRBJ2-5, with D hard to call. The V gene's germline CDR1 is SEHNR and CDR2 FQNEAQ (reference sequence). V shed 1 base and J shed 0 bases, with 6 bases lying between them. CDR3 length: 14 residues. The CDR3 sequence is CASSLVGHQETQYF. CDR3 coding DNA: TGTGCCAGCAGCTTAGTCGGACACCAAGAGACCCAGTACTTC.

This chain uses TRBV10-1 with TRBJ2-7; D might be TRBD1 or TRBD2, each matching 5 bases. Between the trimmed V and J ends, which lost 7 bases and 2 bases, there was a span of 15 bases. Germline V CDR1 and CDR2: WNHNN, SYGVQD (reference sequence). This CDR3 is 14 amino acids long. DNA of the CDR3: TGCGCCAGCATTGGGACGGACGAAACCTACGAGCAGTACTTC. Translated: CASIGTDETYEQYF.

This clonotype appeared many times. This sequence joins TRBV5-1 and TRBJ2-1, with 11 bases matching TRBD2. Germline values: CDR1 SGHRS, CDR2 YFSETQ. This CDR3 spans 16 amino acids. J lost 7 bases, V lost 4 bases, and 10 bases had no gene match. The CDR3: CASSPVGLAGGNEQFF. The DNA for the CDR3 is TGCGCCAGCAGCCCGGTTGGGCTAGCGGGGGGAAATGAGCAGTTCTTC.

This clonotype was seen repeatedly, ten times or more. The chain is built from TRBV12-3 or TRBV12-4 and TRBJ2-6; perhaps TRBD2 as D (6 bases). Trimming removed 7 bases from V and 0 bases from J, with 19 bases in between. The CDR3 sequence is 18 residues long. This CDR3 is CASTDPGARASGANVLTF. The CDR3 coding sequence is TGTGCCAGCACCGACCCGGGAGCCCGAGCCTCTGGGGCCAACGTCCTGACTTTC.

This clonotype was found many times. The V and J genes are TRBV7-8 and TRBJ1-2, with TRBD1 identical over 7 bases. This CDR3 is built from 14 residues. J gave up 3 bases and V 3 bases, and 4 bases lay outside the gene matches. Germline CDR1 and CDR2: SGHVS and FQNEAQ. CDR3 sequence reads: CASSLGQGDYGYTF. CDR3 nucleotides: TGTGCCAGCAGCTTGGGCCAGGGGGACTATGGCTACACCTTC.

This clonotype turned up a few times. The chain couples TRBV2 to TRBJ2-7, with D maybe TRBD1 (6 bases). The V end was cut by 5 bases, the J end by 3 bases, with 11 bases between. This CDR3 is built from 13 residues. Per the germline V gene, CDR1 is SNHLY and CDR2 is FYNNEI. In DNA, the CDR3 is TGTGCCAGCAGTAACGACAGGAACTACGAGCAGTACTTC. This codes for CASSNDRNYEQYF.

This clonotype was detected many times. The chain is built from TRBV7-9 and TRBJ2-5, with 7 bases fitting TRBD1. Germline CDR1 reads SEHNR; CDR2 reads FQNEAQ (reference sequence). This CDR3 region has 15 residues. Trimming at V came to 2 bases and at J to 5 bases, leaving 8 bases not matched to a gene. This CDR3 reads CASSLWARGLETQYF. In DNA form, the CDR3 reads TGTGCCAGCAGCTTATGGGCAAGGGGGCTGGAGACCCAGTACTTC.

In this sample, this clonotype turned up many times. The chain combines TRBV9 with TRBJ2-2; no clear D gene. CDR1 and CDR2 (germline): SGDLS, YYNGEE. CDR3 length: 12 amino acids. Trimming took 4 bases from V and 8 from J, leaving 9 bases between them. CDR3 in amino acids: CASSLDSGELFF. CDR3 sequence (DNA): TGTGCCAGCAGCCTGGATTCTGGGGAGCTGTTTTTT.

This clonotype was detected ten times or more. The genes are TRBV7-2 and TRBJ2-3, with TRBD2 matching over 14 bases. Germline V gives CDR1 SGHTA, CDR2 FQGNSA. The CDR3 contains 16 residues. V was clipped by 4 bases and J by 7 bases; unmatched bases: 7. CDR3 nucleotides: TGTGCCAGCAGCTCGGGACTAGCGGGAGAGGGTTATACGCAGTATTTT. It is translated as CASSSGLAGEGYTQYF.

This clonotype has a count of ten or more. V gene TRBV5-1 combines with J gene TRBJ2-7, with 8 positions matching TRBD2. The V gene end was trimmed by 7 bases and the J gene end by 2 bases; junction bases not matched to a gene: 5. Germline CDR1 is SGHRS and CDR2 is YFSETQ. The CDR3 length is 13 residues. The CDR3 nucleotides read TGCGCCAGCCAACTAGCGGACACCTACGAGCAGTACTTC. Residues: CASQLADTYEQYF.

This clonotype was counted ten times or more. This chain joins TRBV12-3 or TRBV12-4 and TRBJ1-5; the match to TRBD1 covers 7 bases. Unmatched junction bases numbered 3, after V lost 6 bases and J lost 1 base. The CDR3 has 14 residues. CDR3 DNA sequence: TGTGCCAGCAGATCACAGGGGAGCAATCAGCCCCAGCATTTT. Translated, it gives CASRSQGSNQPQHF.

This clonotype was seen many times. V usage is TRBV5-1 and J usage is TRBJ2-4; 12 bases fit TRBD2. CDR3 length: 15 residues. Germline V lookup: CDR1 SGHRS, CDR2 YFSETQ. V gave up 2 bases and J gave up 6 bases; unmatched junction bases: 3. CDR3: CASSFLAGGLNIQYF. The CDR3 DNA sequence: TGCGCCAGCAGCTTCCTAGCGGGGGGGCTAAACATTCAGTACTTC.

This clonotype was counted between two and nine times. The chain employs TRBV20-1 and TRBJ2-7; 7 bases are a match to TRBD1. Germline V gives CDR1 DFQATT, CDR2 SNEGSKA (reference sequence). J gave up 3 bases and V 1 base, and 12 bases lay outside the gene matches. The CDR3 extends over 16 amino acids. CDR3: CSARVFGTAKNYEQYF. The CDR3 nucleotides read TGCAGTGCTAGAGTGTTTGGGACAGCGAAAAACTACGAGCAGTACTTC.

The chain uses TRBV7-2 and TRBJ2-1, with D maybe TRBD2 (6 bases). Germline-derived CDR1 and CDR2 are SGHTA and FQGNSA. The CDR3 is 14 amino acids. Trimming pared 5 bases from V and 14 bases from J, leaving 22 bases between. In DNA form, the CDR3 reads TGTGCCAGCAGCCCGACTAGGTCTGCTGGCAATGAGTTCTTC. Translating it yields CASSPTRSAGNEFF.